The 17 T cell receptor beta chains listed next were all sequenced from one sample in a study of shared clonotypes between healthy human individuals. Using immunoSEQ multiplex PCR, the repertoire was profiled, and TCRdb retains in-frame clones only, with some absent. The sample shows about 1 million clones, more than 65% of them seen only once. The sequenced material came from memory CD4+ T cells sorted from blood. Indicated subset: CD45RA-negative fraction. These TCRs come from a man younger than 30 in good health.

This clone was seen repeatedly, ten times or more. This chain uses TRBV5-1 with TRBJ1-1; 9 bases map to TRBD1. Germline V gene lookup returns CDR1 SGHRS and CDR2 YFSETQ. V trimming: 3 bases; J trimming: 5 bases; junction bases outside the gene matches: 8. The CDR3 has 15 residues. This CDR3 is CASSYLRQGETEAFF. The CDR3 nucleotides read TGCGCCAGCAGCTACCTTCGACAGGGGGAAACTGAAGCTTTCTTT.

The chain is built from TRBV10-3 and TRBJ2-5; 7 nucleotides line up with TRBD2. Trimming removed 4 bases from V and 1 base from J; junction bases left unmatched: 9. The CDR3 spans 16 residues. The germline V gene has CDR1 ENHRY and CDR2 SYGVKD. The CDR3 loop is CAISVGGTGGQETQYF. The CDR3 DNA reads TGTGCCATCAGTGTGGGAGGGACGGGGGGCCAAGAGACCCAGTACTTC.

The V gene is TRBV30, the J gene TRBJ1-4; TRBD1 matches 8 bases. Germline CDR1 is GTSNPN and CDR2 is SVGIG (reference sequence). This CDR3 is 13 amino acids long. V lost 4 bases to trimming and J lost 6 bases; unmatched junction nucleotides: 4. CDR3 loop: CAWNRGRDEKLFF. CDR3 DNA sequence: TGTGCCTGGAACAGGGGGAGAGATGAAAAACTGTTTTTT.

The rearrangement links TRBV6-1 to TRBJ2-2, with 8 nucleotides matching TRBD2. Per germline, CDR1 MNHNS and CDR2 SASEGT. CDR3 length equals 16 residues. Germline trimming cut 0 bases from V and 6 bases from J; bases unmatched to any gene: 6. The DNA for the CDR3 is TGTGCCAGCAGTGAAGCGGCAGCGGGAGTGGCCGGGGAGCTGTTTTTT. Amino acids: CASSEAAAGVAGELFF.

This clone was recorded a few times. Additional DNA sequences in this sample encode the identical CDR3. The chain uses TRBV18 and TRBJ1-2, with no clear D. This CDR3 comprises 13 residues. Trimming shortened V by 6 bases and J by 3 bases, and 11 bases separated the two germline ends. CDR1 is KGHSH and CDR2 is LQKENI in the germline V gene. Written as DNA, the CDR3 is TGTGCCAGCTCCCCAACAAGGGACTATGGCTACACCTTC. Translated, it gives CASSPTRDYGYTF.

This chain links TRBV16 with TRBJ2-4; TRBD2 aligns across 9 bases. Germline V CDR1 and CDR2: KGHSY, FQNENV. V trimming: 4 bases; J trimming: 4 bases; junction bases outside the gene matches: 5. The CDR3 runs 15 residues. CDR3 residues: CASSRQAGGKNIQYF. CDR3 in DNA: TGTGCCAGCAGCCGCCAGGCGGGAGGGAAAAACATTCAGTACTTC.

This chain joins TRBV6-1 and TRBJ1-3; D gene ambiguous. V was trimmed by 3 bases and J by 4 bases, leaving 10 bases between them. The CDR3 has 14 residues. The germline gives CDR1 MNHNS, CDR2 SASEGT. This chain's CDR3 is CASSEGMGGNTIYF. The DNA of the CDR3 is TGTGCCAGCAGTGAGGGGATGGGAGGAAACACCATATATTTT.

The chain carries TRBV10-1 and TRBJ2-2; D may be TRBD2 (5 bases). V dropped 5 bases and J dropped 3 bases, with 10 bases sitting between them. From germline, CDR1 is WNHNN and CDR2 SYGVQD (reference sequence). The CDR3 runs 14 residues. The CDR3 bases are TGCGCCAGCAGTCTTCGGGGAGACACCGGGGAGCTGTTTTTT. Translation: CASSLRGDTGELFF.

The rearrangement uses TRBV28 and TRBJ1-1; D gene uncertain. The germline gives CDR1 MDHEN, CDR2 SYDVKM. CDR3 length: 14 amino acids. The V gene lost 6 bases and the J gene lost 3 bases, with 14 bases spanning the gap. The CDR3 nucleotides read TGTGCCAGCAGCCTACCCAGTCGGGACACTGAAGCTTTCTTT. Translating gives CASSLPSRDTEAFF.

The chain is built from TRBV11-3 and TRBJ2-1; D remains ambiguous. Germline loops: CDR1 SGHNT, CDR2 YENEEA. The V end was cut by 5 bases, the J end by 0 bases, with 11 bases between. This CDR3 is 15 amino acids long. CDR3 bases: TGTGCCAGCAGCCCTAACTGGGTCTCCTACAATGAGCAGTTCTTC. Translated, it gives CASSPNWVSYNEQFF.

The chain employs TRBV10-2 and TRBJ2-5; TRBD2 might be the D (5 bases). Trimming left V 6 bases short and J 5 bases short, with 13 bases between. The CDR3 consists of 13 residues. The V gene's germline CDR1 is WSHSY and CDR2 SAAADI. In DNA form, the CDR3 reads TGCGCCAGCAGCTTAGGACTTGCGGAGACCCAGTACTTC. Its protein is CASSLGLAETQYF.

The chain uses TRBV30 and TRBJ2-1, with a weak D call TRBD2 (6 bases). V lost 3 bases and J 7 bases, leaving 16 bases between the germline ends. CDR1 GTSNPN and CDR2 SVGIG come from the germline V gene (reference sequence). The CDR3 is 14 residues long. DNA of the CDR3: TGTGCCTGGAGCTGGGGGGTGGTAAGGAATGAGCAGTTCTTC. It codes for CAWSWGVVRNEQFF.

The J gene is TRBJ1-6, the V gene TRBV10-2; D gene ambiguous. Deletions cut 0 bases from V and 0 bases from J, with 12 bases between. CDR1 is WSHSY and CDR2 is SAAADI in the germline V gene. CDR3 size: 18 residues. CDR3 protein: CASSESLRELSYNSPLHF. DNA for the CDR3: TGCGCCAGCAGTGAGTCGCTACGGGAACTCTCCTATAATTCACCCCTCCACTTT.

This chain links TRBV6-1 with TRBJ2-7; D ambiguous. Trimming took off 4 bases at V and 1 base at J, with 8 bases between the two ends. Per the germline V gene, CDR1 is MNHNS and CDR2 is SASEGT. This CDR3 region has 13 residues. In DNA form, the CDR3 reads TGTGCCAGCAGTGTGAGCAGGTCCTACGAGCAGTACTTC. Protein product: CASSVSRSYEQYF.

This clone has just a few counts. A clone one base away is much larger, so this may be a read error. V usage is TRBV2 and J usage is TRBJ1-1; the match to TRBD1 covers 7 bases. With 4 bases clipped from V and 0 bases from J, the junction kept 2 bases outside the gene matches. Germline V gives CDR1 SNHLY, CDR2 FYNNEI. The CDR3 extends over 14 amino acids. In DNA, the CDR3 is TGTGCCAGCAGTGCACAGGGGCTGAACACTGAAGCTTTCTTT. Translation: CASSAQGLNTEAFF.

This CDR3 reads CASTPDRVAGELFF. CDR3 sequence (DNA): TGTGCCAGCACCCCGGACAGGGTGGCCGGGGAGCTGTTTTTT. This rearrangement joins TRBV9 to TRBJ2-2; TRBD1 agrees at 8 bases. There are 14 residues in the CDR3. Germline V gene sequence: CDR1 SGDLS, CDR2 YYNGEE. The V segment lost 6 bases and the J segment 6 bases; nucleotides outside the gene matches: 7.

The V and J genes are TRBV7-9 and TRBJ1-1; D remains unclear. Germline lookup yields CDR1 SEHNR and CDR2 FQNEAQ (reference sequence). This CDR3 has 14 residues. V lost 6 bases and J lost 2, with 13 bases in between. The CDR3 reads CASRSRGENTEAFF. In DNA, the CDR3 is TGTGCCAGCAGAAGCCGCGGGGAAAACACTGAAGCTTTCTTT.